The present entry profiles one TCR beta chain with its context. This record belongs to a study of blood T cell repertoires in COVID-19. Study-level background: Acute-phase and convalescent COVID-19 samples originated in the United States, Italy and Spain. PBMCs, B-cell-depleted T cells, or T cells were the source of the cDNA or gDNA that made up the material.

Trimming left V 7 bases short and J 7 bases short, with 18 bases between. The length of the CDR3 is 14 residues. CDR1 is MDHEN and CDR2 is SYDVKM in the germline V gene. Study processing details: Estimation of nucleated cell counts relied on the amplification of reference gene primers. Using immunoSEQ multiplex PCR, the repertoire was profiled, and TCRdb retains in-frame clones only, with some absent. That table is the source of V, J and clone size, and D and trimming were worked out from the DNA. Seen here are about 210,000 clones, around nine tenths observed once, and the top ten hold 6.2%. Source material: peripheral blood. The source of this sequence is a man aged 55 to 70 who had recovered from COVID-19. V gene TRBV28 combines with J gene TRBJ2-3, with D maybe TRBD2 (8 bases). CDR3 amino acids: CASTTSGGGYTQYF. The CDR3 bases are TGTGCCAGCACCACATCGGGAGGGGGCTATACGCAGTATTTT.